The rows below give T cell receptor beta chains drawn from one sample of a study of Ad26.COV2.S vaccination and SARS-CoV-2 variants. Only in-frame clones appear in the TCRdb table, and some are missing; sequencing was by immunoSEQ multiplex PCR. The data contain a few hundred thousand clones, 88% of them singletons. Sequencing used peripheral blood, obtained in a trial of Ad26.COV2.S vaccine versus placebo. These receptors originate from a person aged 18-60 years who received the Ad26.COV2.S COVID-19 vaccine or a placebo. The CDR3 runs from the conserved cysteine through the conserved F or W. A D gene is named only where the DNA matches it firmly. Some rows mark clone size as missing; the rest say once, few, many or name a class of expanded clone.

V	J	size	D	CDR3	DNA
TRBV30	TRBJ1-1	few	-	CACHGVTKNTEAFF	TGTGCCTGTCACGGGGTCACAAAGAACACTGAAGCTTTCTTT
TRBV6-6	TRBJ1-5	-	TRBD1	CASSPGTDSDQPQHF	TGTGCCAGCAGTCCCGGGACAGATTCTGATCAGCCCCAGCATTTT
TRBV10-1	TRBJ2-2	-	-	CASSDWARTNTGELFF	TGCGCCAGCAGTGATTGGGCCCGAACGAACACCGGGGAGCTGTTTTTT
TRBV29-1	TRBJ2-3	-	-	CSVEDPYRADTQYF	TGCAGCGTTGAAGATCCCTACAGGGCAGATACGCAGTATTTT
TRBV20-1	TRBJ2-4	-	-	CSASRLARAQYF	TGCAGTGCTAGTAGGCTGGCGCGGGCTCAGTACTTC
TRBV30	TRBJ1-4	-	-	CAWSVQGLEKLFF	TGTGCCTGGAGTGTACAGGGTTTAGAAAAACTGTTTTTT
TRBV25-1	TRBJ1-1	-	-	CASSEKGGRRQKKAFF	TGTGCCAGCAGTGAAAAGGGCGGCAGGCGACAAAAAAAAGCTTTCTTT
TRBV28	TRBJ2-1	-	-	CASTRGLVGYNEQFF	TGTGCCAGCACCCGAGGGCTAGTCGGCTACAATGAGCAGTTCTTC
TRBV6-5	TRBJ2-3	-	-	CASRSSARSTDTQYF	TGTGCCAGCAGGAGCTCCGCTAGAAGCACAGATACGCAGTATTTT
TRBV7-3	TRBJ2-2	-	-	CASSKSNTGELFF	TGTGCCAGCAGCAAGTCGAACACCGGGGAGCTGTTTTTT
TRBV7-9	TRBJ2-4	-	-	CASSPPSPGAKNIQYF	TGTGCCAGCAGCCCCCCCAGCCCAGGAGCCAAAAACATTCAGTACTTC
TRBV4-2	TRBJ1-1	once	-	CASSQDNLGDTEAFF	TGTGCCAGCAGCCAAGACAATCTGGGGGACACTGAAGCTTTCTTT
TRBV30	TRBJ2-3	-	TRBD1	CAWSAPTGGPDTQYF	TGTGCCTGGAGTGCCCCGACAGGGGGCCCAGATACGCAGTATTTT
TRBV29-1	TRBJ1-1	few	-	CSVGDIGHAEAFF	TGCAGCGTTGGAGACATCGGACATGCTGAAGCTTTCTTT
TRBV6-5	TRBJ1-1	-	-	CASSYSTGNTEAFF	TGTGCCAGCAGTTACTCAACCGGGAACACTGAAGCTTTCTTT
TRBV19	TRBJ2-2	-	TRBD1	CASSRTGTGNTGELFF	TGTGCCAGTAGTAGAACCGGGACAGGCAACACCGGGGAGCTGTTTTTT
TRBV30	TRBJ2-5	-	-	CAWSVGGLKETQYF	TGTGCCTGGAGTGTGGGGGGGCTAAAAGAGACCCAGTACTTC
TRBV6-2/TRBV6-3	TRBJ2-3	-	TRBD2	CASSYVLGGTAGTDTQYF	TGTGCCAGCAGTTACGTGTTGGGGGGGACGGCGGGCACAGATACGCAGTATTTT
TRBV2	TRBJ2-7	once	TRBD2	CASKDPGDRGDSYEQYF	TGTGCCAGCAAAGACCCCGGGGACCGGGGGGACTCCTACGAGCAGTACTTC
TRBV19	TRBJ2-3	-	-	CASSPDGGEDTQYF	TGTGCCAGTAGTCCGGACGGAGGTGAGGATACGCAGTATTTT
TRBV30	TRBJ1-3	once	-	CAWSVAAYSGNTIYF	TGTGCCTGGAGTGTAGCGGCGTACTCTGGAAACACCATATATTTT
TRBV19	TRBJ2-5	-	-	CASSPSHREETQYF	TGTGCCAGTAGTCCCTCCCACAGGGAAGAGACCCAGTACTTC
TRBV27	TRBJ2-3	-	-	CASSPKSGVGTQYF	TGTGCCAGCAGCCCAAAGAGCGGTGTGGGAACGCAGTATTTT
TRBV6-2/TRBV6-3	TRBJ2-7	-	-	CASSYGVGPAYEQYF	TGTGCCAGCAGTTACGGAGTGGGGCCGGCTTACGAGCAGTACTTC
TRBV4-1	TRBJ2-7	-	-	CASSQQGYEQYF	TGCGCCAGCAGCCAGCAGGGCTACGAGCAGTACTTC
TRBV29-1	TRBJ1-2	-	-	CSVAKSGPYGYTF	TGCAGCGTTGCTAAGTCAGGACCCTATGGCTACACCTTC
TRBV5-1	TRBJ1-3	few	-	CASSSASGNTIYF	TGCGCCAGCAGCTCCGCTTCTGGAAACACCATATATTTT
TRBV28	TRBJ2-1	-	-	CASSPRKVSNEQFF	TGTGCCAGCAGTCCCAGGAAGGTCTCCAATGAGCAGTTCTTC
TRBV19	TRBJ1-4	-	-	CASSIDRDTNEKLFF	TGTGCCAGTAGTATAGACCGGGACACCAATGAAAAACTGTTTTTT
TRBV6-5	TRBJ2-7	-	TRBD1	CASSYTNRDRGYEQYF	TGTGCCAGCAGTTACACGAACCGGGACAGAGGGTACGAGCAGTACTTC
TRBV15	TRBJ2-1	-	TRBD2	CATSRDPPEQRETSYNEQFF	TGTGCCACCAGCAGAGATCCCCCCGAACAGCGGGAGACCTCCTACAATGAGCAGTTCTTC
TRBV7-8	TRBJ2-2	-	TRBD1	CASSGLTGTNTGELFF	TGTGCCAGCAGCGGTTTGACAGGGACGAACACCGGGGAGCTGTTTTTT
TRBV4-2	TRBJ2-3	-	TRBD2	CASSHPPASGADTQYF	TGTGCCAGCAGCCACCCCCCGGCTAGCGGGGCAGATACGCAGTATTTT
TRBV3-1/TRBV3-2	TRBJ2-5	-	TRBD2	CASSHLFAGVGETQYF	TGTGCCAGCAGCCATCTCTTTGCGGGGGTAGGAGAGACCCAGTACTTC
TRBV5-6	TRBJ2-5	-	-	CASSLEARPETQYF	TGTGCCAGCAGCTTGGAGGCGAGGCCGGAGACCCAGTACTTC
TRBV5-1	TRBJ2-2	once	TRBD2	CASKRLTSGVNTGELFF	TGCGCCAGCAAACGTCTGACTAGCGGAGTGAACACCGGGGAGCTGTTTTTT
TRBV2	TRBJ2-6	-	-	CASSPGSLGANVLTF	TGTGCCAGCAGCCCAGGGTCTCTTGGGGCCAACGTCCTGACTTTC
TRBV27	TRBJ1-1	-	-	CASSLGGRVGTEAFF	TGTGCCAGCAGTTTAGGAGGGAGGGTTGGGACTGAAGCTTTCTTT
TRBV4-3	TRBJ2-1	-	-	CASSPRTSYNEQFF	TGCGCCAGCAGCCCGAGGACGTCCTACAATGAGCAGTTCTTC
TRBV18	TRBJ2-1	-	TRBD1	CASSPLEGQGTDEQFF	TGTGCCAGCTCACCTCTCGAGGGACAGGGGACCGATGAGCAGTTCTTC
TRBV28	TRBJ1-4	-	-	CASSFVGNTNEKLFF	TGTGCCAGCAGTTTTGTAGGGAACACCAATGAAAAACTGTTTTTT
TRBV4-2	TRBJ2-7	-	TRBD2	CASSQGLAGSYEQYF	TGTGCCAGCAGCCAAGGACTAGCGGGCTCCTACGAGCAGTACTTC
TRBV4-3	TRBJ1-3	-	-	CASSQGPGTGNTIYF	TGCGCCAGCAGCCAGGGCCCAGGGACTGGAAACACCATATATTTT
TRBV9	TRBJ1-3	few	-	CASSVGTTNTIYF	TGTGCCAGCAGTGTAGGGACGACAAACACCATATATTTT
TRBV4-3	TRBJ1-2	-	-	CASSQYRESLGYTF	TGCGCCAGCAGCCAATATAGGGAGAGTCTTGGCTACACCTTC
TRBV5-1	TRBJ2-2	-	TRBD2	CASSLAEGLAGGPPGELFF	TGCGCCAGCAGCTTGGCCGAGGGACTAGCGGGGGGGCCTCCCGGGGAGCTGTTTTTT
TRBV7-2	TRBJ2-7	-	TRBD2	CASSKTSGDLYEQYF	TGTGCCAGCAGCAAGACTAGCGGGGACCTCTACGAGCAGTACTTC
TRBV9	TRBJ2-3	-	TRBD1	CASSPSGQGLPDTQYF	TGTGCCAGCAGCCCCTCGGGACAGGGGCTACCAGATACGCAGTATTTT
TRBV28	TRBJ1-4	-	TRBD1	CASSKNRGREKLFF	TGTGCCAGCAGCAAAAACAGGGGGAGGGAAAAACTGTTTTTT
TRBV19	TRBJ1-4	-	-	CASKSTRTNEKLFF	TGTGCCAGTAAATCGACTAGAACTAATGAAAAACTGTTTTTT
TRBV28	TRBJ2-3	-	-	CASSLRPDTQYF	TGTGCCAGCAGTTTACGACCAGATACGCAGTATTTT
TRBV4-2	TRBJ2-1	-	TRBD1	CASSQGGQAYNEQFF	TGTGCCAGCAGCCAAGGGGGACAGGCCTACAATGAGCAGTTCTTC
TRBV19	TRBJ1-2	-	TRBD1	CASSTQTGPSGYGYTF	TGTGCCAGTAGTACTCAGACAGGGCCCAGCGGCTATGGCTACACCTTC
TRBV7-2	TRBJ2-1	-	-	CASSFFKGEQFF	TGTGCCAGCAGCTTTTTCAAGGGTGAGCAGTTCTTC
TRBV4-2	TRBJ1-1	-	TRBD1	CASSQGTGGEVDTEAFF	TGTGCCAGCAGCCAAGGCACAGGGGGCGAGGTGGACACTGAAGCTTTCTTT